Each of the 15 T cell receptor beta chains below was sequenced from the same sample in a study of T cells in Graves' hyperthyroidism and ophthalmopathy. Regions amplified from RNA transcripts were the TCR beta CDR3 regions. The HTBI primer set was used in a first-round RT-PCR of the TCR CDR3. TCRdb used MiXCR to reprocess the multiplex PCR reads, holding one entry per CDR3 protein. The profile shows fewer than 700,000 distinct CDR3 sequences, approximately 17% of them singletons. Sequenced: blood. The source is a woman between 18 and 29 years old with Graves' ophthalmopathy.

The sample holds a few counts of this clonotype. A much larger clone lies a single base off, so this may be a read error. The chain combines TRBV28 with TRBJ2-2, with TRBD2 matching over 9 bases. The CDR3 totals 17 residues. Germline V gene data show CDR1 as MDHEN and CDR2 as SYDVKM. CDR3 in DNA: TGTGCCAGCAGTGAAATCGGACTAGCGTCGAACACCGGGGAGCTGGTTTTT. As protein: CASSEIGLASNTGELVF.

Ten or more counts support this clonotype. This chain connects TRBV28 to TRBJ1-2; the match to TRBD1 covers 8 bases. J was trimmed by 4 bases and V by 2 bases; bases with no gene match: 3. The CDR3 length is 14 residues. Germline V gives CDR1 MDHEN, CDR2 SYDVKM. DNA of the CDR3: TGTGCCAGCAGTTTAGGACAGGGTCGCTATGGCTACACCTTC. Its protein product is CASSLGQGRYGYTF.

There are many counts of this clonotype. The chain employs TRBV30 and TRBJ2-5; TRBD2 matches 12 bases. This CDR3 spans 15 amino acids. With 0 bases clipped from V and 7 bases from J, the junction kept 6 bases outside the gene matches. The germline V gene encodes CDR1 GTSNPN and CDR2 SVGIG (reference sequence). The CDR3 here is CAWSVGLAGSSTQYF. The CDR3 region has the DNA TGTGCCTGGAGTGTTGGACTAGCGGGGTCATCGACCCAGTACTTC.

This clonotype was recorded many times. V gene TRBV5-1 combines with J gene TRBJ1-1, with 7 bases lining up with TRBD1. This CDR3 region has 15 residues. Germline CDR1 and CDR2: SGHRS and YFSETQ. The J segment lost 3 bases and the V segment lost 2 bases, leaving 7 bases of the junction unmatched. For the CDR3, the DNA is TGCGCCAGCAGCTTCAGAGGGGGCATAGACACTGAAGCTTTCTTT. The encoded protein is CASSFRGGIDTEAFF.

V and J are TRBV20-1 and TRBJ2-7, with 7 bases that match TRBD1. Germline V CDR1 and CDR2: DFQATT, SNEGSKA (reference sequence). This CDR3 contains 14 residues. V dropped 3 bases and J dropped 2; count of bases not matched to a gene: 7. This CDR3 is CSASGTVYPYEQYF. The CDR3 nucleotides are TGCAGTGCTAGCGGGACAGTATATCCCTACGAGCAGTACTTC.

CDR3 sequence (DNA): TGCAGTGCTAGAGCCCAGGCGTGGGCTAGCGAAGAGACCCAGTACTTC. Translated, it gives CSARAQAWASEETQYF. V and J are TRBV20-1 and TRBJ2-5, with D possibly matching TRBD2 (6 bases). V was shortened by 1 base and J by 3 bases, with 18 bases between the two germline ends. Germline V CDR1 and CDR2: DFQATT, SNEGSKA (reference sequence). This CDR3 has 16 residues.

The chain has TRBV20-1 and TRBJ1-1; D possibly corresponds to TRBD1 (6 bases). This CDR3 is built from 15 residues. The V end lost 4 bases, the J end lost 0 bases, and 15 bases lay between the germline ends. Germline V CDR1 and CDR2: DFQATT, SNEGSKA (reference sequence). The CDR3 region has the DNA TGCAGTGCTATACAGGACAGCGTCGTGAACACTGAAGCTTTCTTT. It translates to CSAIQDSVVNTEAFF.

This clonotype was picked up a small number of times. The V and J genes are TRBV9 and TRBJ2-7; D gene uncertain. Germline CDR1 and CDR2: SGDLS and YYNGEE. Trimming removed 4 bases from V and 1 base from J, with 9 bases in between. This CDR3 region has 13 residues. CDR3 residues: CASSTNPSYEQYF. The DNA for the CDR3 is TGTGCCAGCAGCACCAACCCATCCTACGAGCAGTACTTC.

This clonotype was counted at least ten times. This chain links TRBV28 with TRBJ1-2, with a possible D match to TRBD1 (6 bases). The CDR3 has 13 residues. V lost 4 bases, J lost 4 bases, and 10 bases lay in between. Germline assignment: CDR1 MDHEN and CDR2 SYDVKM. In DNA, the CDR3 is TGTGCCAGCAGTTGGGCCAGGGGCTATGGCTACACCTTC. Amino acids: CASSWARGYGYTF.

The sample holds many counts of this clonotype. The chain has TRBV5-1 and TRBJ1-2; 9 positions match TRBD1. Germline CDR1 reads SGHRS; CDR2 reads YFSETQ. The CDR3 length is 14 residues. V lost 3 bases to trimming and J lost 3 bases; unmatched junction nucleotides: 3. CDR3 nucleotides: TGCGCCAGCAGCTCTGACAGGGGGTACTATGGCTACACCTTC. It encodes CASSSDRGYYGYTF. Supplemented by reference TRBV5-1 and TRBJ1-2, the full variable domain reads KAGVTQTPRYLIKTRGQQVTLSCSPISGHRSVSWYQQTPGQGLQFLFEYFSETQRNKGNFPGRFSGRQFSNSRSEMNVSTLELGDSALYLCASSSDRGYYGYTFGSGTRLTVV.

This clonotype was observed a handful of times. V and J are TRBV5-4 and TRBJ2-3; D unclear. The CDR3 has 15 amino acids. V was pared by 4 bases and J by 0 bases, with 12 bases between. Looked up from germline, CDR1 is SGHNT and CDR2 is YYREEE (reference sequence). The CDR3 sequence: CASSTRITSTDTQYF. In DNA form, the CDR3 reads TGTGCCAGCAGCACGCGCATTACTAGCACAGATACGCAGTATTTT. Variable domain in full (rest from reference TRBV5-4 and TRBJ2-3): ETGVTQSPTHLIKTRGQQVTLRCSSQSGHNTVSWYQQALGQGPQFIFQYYREEENGRGNFPPRFSGLQFPNYSSELNVNALELDDSALYLCASSTRITSTDTQYFGPGTRLTVL.

In this sample, this clonotype turned up many times. The genes are TRBV24-1 and TRBJ1-1; D is ambiguous. Between the trimmed V and J ends, which lost 2 bases and 3 bases, there was a span of 12 bases. CDR1 and CDR2 (germline): KGHDR, SFDVKD. The CDR3 has 15 residues. This CDR3 reads CATSDSPPGDTEAFF. CDR3 sequence (DNA): TGTGCCACCAGTGATTCCCCTCCCGGCGACACTGAAGCTTTCTTT.

This clonotype was recorded many times. This rearrangement joins TRBV12-5 to TRBJ1-1; D remains ambiguous. V lost 2 bases, J lost 6 bases, and 10 bases lay in between. Germline V gives CDR1 LGHNT, CDR2 FRNRAP. This CDR3 is 13 amino acids long. The CDR3 sequence: CASGLSAGSEAFF. The CDR3 bases are TGTGCTAGTGGTTTGTCGGCAGGCTCTGAAGCTTTCTTT.

The V and J genes are TRBV15 and TRBJ2-3; D may be TRBD1 (6 bases). The CDR3 sequence is 18 residues long. From germline, CDR1 is LNHNV and CDR2 YYDKDF (reference sequence). Trimming took 1 base from V and 4 from J, leaving 21 bases between them. The CDR3 sequence: CATSRVPPASEGADTQYF. CDR3 bases: TGTGCCACCAGCAGAGTCCCTCCTGCCAGCGAGGGGGCAGATACGCAGTATTTT.

V and J are TRBV3-1 and TRBJ2-3; TRBD2 aligns across 8 bases. Germline assignment: CDR1 LGHDT and CDR2 YNNKEL (reference sequence). Trimming cost V 2 bases and J 6 bases; bases outside gene matches: 7. CDR3 size: 15 residues. DNA of the CDR3: TGTGCCAGCAGCCAAAGAAGCGGGAGAACGGATACGCAGTATTTT. This gives the protein CASSQRSGRTDTQYF.